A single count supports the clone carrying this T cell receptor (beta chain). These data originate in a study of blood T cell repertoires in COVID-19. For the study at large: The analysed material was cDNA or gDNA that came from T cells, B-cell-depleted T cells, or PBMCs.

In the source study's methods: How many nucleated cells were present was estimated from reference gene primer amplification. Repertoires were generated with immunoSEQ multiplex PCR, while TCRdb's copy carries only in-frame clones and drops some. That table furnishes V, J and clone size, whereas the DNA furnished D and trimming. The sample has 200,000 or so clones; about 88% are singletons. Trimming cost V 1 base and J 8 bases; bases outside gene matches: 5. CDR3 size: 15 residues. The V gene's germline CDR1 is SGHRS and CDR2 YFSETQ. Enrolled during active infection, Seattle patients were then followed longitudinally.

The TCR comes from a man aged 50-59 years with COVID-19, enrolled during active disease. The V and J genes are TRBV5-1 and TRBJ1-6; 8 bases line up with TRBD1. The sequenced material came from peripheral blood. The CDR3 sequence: CASSLIQGGYSPLHF. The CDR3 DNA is TGCGCCAGCAGCTTGATACAGGGGGGGTATTCACCCCTCCACTTT.